This T cell receptor beta chain was found in a study of T cell clones after liver transplantation. TCRdb's table, derived via immunoSEQ multiplex PCR, lists solely in-frame clones and lacks some. The sample consists of over 55,000 clones, approximately 70% of them appearing once. Germline values: CDR1 SEHNR, CDR2 FQNEAQ (reference sequence). V shed 1 base and J shed 4 bases, with 4 bases lying between them. This CDR3 has 12 amino acids. This receptor was identified in a human patient who received a liver transplant. Certain T cells may be donor cells from the graft. Sequenced here: CD4+ T cells from blood, sampled at the roughly 16-month timepoint. The rearrangement uses TRBV7-9 and TRBJ1-1; D call uncertain. The CDR3 sequence is CASSLVSTEAFF. CDR3 nucleotide sequence: TGTGCCAGCAGCTTAGTATCCACTGAAGCTTTCTTT.